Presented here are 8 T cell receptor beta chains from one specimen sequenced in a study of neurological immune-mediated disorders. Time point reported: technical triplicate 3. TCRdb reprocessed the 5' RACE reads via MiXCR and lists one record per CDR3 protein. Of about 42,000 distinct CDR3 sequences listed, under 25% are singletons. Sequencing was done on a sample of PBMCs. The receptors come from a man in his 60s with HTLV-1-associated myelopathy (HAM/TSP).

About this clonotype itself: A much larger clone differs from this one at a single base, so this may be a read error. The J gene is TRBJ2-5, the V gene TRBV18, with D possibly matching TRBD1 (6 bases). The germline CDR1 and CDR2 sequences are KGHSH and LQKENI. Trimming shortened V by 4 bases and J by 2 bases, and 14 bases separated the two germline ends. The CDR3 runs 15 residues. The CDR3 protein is CASSLARGGQETQYF. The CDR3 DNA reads TGTGCCAGCTCACTAGCCAGGGGTGGACAAGAGACCCAGTACTTC.

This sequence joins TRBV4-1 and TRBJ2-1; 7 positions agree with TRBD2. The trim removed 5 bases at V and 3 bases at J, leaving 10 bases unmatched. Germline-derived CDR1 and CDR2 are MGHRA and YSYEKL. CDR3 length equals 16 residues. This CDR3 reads CASSEKAGLDYNEQFF. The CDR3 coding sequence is TGCGCCAGCAGCGAAAAGGCTGGACTAGACTACAATGAGCAGTTCTTC.

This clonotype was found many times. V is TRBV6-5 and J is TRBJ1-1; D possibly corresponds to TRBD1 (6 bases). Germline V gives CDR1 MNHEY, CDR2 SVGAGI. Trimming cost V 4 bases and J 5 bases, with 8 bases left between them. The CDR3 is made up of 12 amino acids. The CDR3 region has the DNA TGTGCCAGCAGTTCTAGGGGGACTGAAGCTTTCTTT. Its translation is CASSSRGTEAFF.

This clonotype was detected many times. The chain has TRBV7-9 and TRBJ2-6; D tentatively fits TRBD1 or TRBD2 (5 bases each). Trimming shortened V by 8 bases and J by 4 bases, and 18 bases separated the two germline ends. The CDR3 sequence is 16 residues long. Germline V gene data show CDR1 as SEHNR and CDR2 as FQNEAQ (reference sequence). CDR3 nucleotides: TGTGCCAGCGCTGGGCTCCGGGGCTCAGGGGCCAACGTCCTGACTTTC. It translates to CASAGLRGSGANVLTF.

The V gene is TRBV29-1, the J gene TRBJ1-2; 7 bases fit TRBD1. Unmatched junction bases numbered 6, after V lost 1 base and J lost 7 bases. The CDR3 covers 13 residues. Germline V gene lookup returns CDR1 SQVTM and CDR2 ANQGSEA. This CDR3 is CSVEANRGRGYTF. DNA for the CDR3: TGCAGCGTTGAAGCCAACAGGGGTCGTGGCTACACCTTC.

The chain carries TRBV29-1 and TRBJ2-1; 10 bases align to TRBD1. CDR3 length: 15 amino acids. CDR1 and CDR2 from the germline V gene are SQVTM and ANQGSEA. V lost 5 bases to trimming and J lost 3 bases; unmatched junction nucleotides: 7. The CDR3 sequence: CSVLPGTGVYNEQFF. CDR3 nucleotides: TGCAGCGTTCTACCCGGGACAGGGGTCTACAATGAGCAGTTCTTC.

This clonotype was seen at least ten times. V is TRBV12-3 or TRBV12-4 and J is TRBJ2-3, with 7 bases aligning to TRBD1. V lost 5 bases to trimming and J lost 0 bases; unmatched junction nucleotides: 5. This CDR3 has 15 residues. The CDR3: CASSRGQGSTDTQYF. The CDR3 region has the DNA TGTGCCAGCAGTAGGGGGCAGGGTAGCACAGATACGCAGTATTTT.

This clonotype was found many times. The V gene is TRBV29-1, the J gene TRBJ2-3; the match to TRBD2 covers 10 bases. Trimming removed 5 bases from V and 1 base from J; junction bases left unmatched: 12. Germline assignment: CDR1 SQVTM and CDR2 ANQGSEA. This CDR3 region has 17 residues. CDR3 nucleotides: TGCAGCGTTTTGGCCAGCGGGAGGGAGGGACGCACAGATACGCAGTATTTT. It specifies CSVLASGREGRTDTQYF.